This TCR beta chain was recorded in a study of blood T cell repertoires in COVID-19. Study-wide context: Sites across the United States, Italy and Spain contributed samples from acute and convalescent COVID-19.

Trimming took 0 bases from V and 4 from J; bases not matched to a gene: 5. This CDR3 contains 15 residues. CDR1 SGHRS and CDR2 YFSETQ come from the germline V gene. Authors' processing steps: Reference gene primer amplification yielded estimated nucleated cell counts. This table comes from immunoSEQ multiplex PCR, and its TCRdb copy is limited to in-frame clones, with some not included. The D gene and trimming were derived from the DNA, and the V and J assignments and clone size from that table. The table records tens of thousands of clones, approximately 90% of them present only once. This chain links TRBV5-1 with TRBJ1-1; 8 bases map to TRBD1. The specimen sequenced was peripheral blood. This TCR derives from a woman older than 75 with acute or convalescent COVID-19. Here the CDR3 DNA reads TGCGCCAGCAGCTTGGGTCAGGGGGCCGGCACTGAAGCTTTCTTT. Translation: CASSLGQGAGTEAFF.